This entry lists 19 T cell receptor beta chains sequenced from one sample in a study of a mutant IDH1 vaccine in newly diagnosed glioma. The time point denotes: baseline, week 1 (first vaccination visit). Treatment of the sample: pre-vaccination baseline after standard-of-care therapy. The method was immunoSEQ multiplex PCR; TCRdb's version includes in-frame clones alone and lacks a portion of them. The sample contains 20,000 to 30,000 clones, approximately 91% of which appear only once. Sequenced here: PBMCs, sampled from a glioma patient treated with radiotherapy, temozolomide or both. The origin of the receptors is a man aged 30-40 years with glioma.

This rearrangement joins TRBV29-1 to TRBJ2-1; 11 positions agree with TRBD1. V trimming: 7 bases; J trimming: 9 bases; junction bases outside the gene matches: 14. The CDR3 extends over 15 amino acids. In germline, CDR1 is SQVTM, CDR2 ANQGSEA. The CDR3 nucleotides are TGCAGCGCACCGGGACAGGGGGTTCTAGAGGGTGAGCAGTTCTTC. Its protein product is CSAPGQGVLEGEQFF.

This clone was recorded once. The chain has TRBV18 and TRBJ1-2, with D unclear. This CDR3 has 15 amino acids. The germline gives CDR1 KGHSH, CDR2 LQKENI. V was clipped by 3 bases and J by 3 bases, with 14 bases between them. The CDR3, as DNA: TGTGCCAGCTCACCGCTGACTGCGGGCCACTATGGCTACACCTTC. This translates into CASSPLTAGHYGYTF.

The chain is built from TRBV28 and TRBJ1-2, with D perhaps TRBD1 (5 bases). Per the germline V gene, CDR1 is MDHEN and CDR2 is SYDVKM. V dropped 4 bases and J dropped 1 base, with 13 bases sitting between them. This CDR3 is built from 15 residues. In DNA form, the CDR3 reads TGTGCCAGCAGTTCTCGGGACGGCATTAACTATGGCTACACCTTC. As protein: CASSSRDGINYGYTF.

This clone has just one count. The chain carries TRBV5-6 and TRBJ2-3; D is unresolved. Germline assignment: CDR1 SGHDT and CDR2 YYEEEE. The CDR3 spans 17 residues. V lost 0 bases and J lost 2, with 16 bases in between. The CDR3 coding sequence is TGTGCCAGCAGCTTGGCTAGGCCCTTCATCCCCACAGATACGCAGTATTTT. Its translation is CASSLARPFIPTDTQYF.

This clone was seen a few times. Distinct nucleotide sequences in the sample also encode this CDR3. The chain combines TRBV27 with TRBJ2-1, with D perhaps matching TRBD1 (6 bases). Between the trimmed V and J ends, which lost 2 bases and 4 bases, there was a span of 6 bases. CDR3 length: 13 amino acids. Per germline, CDR1 MNHEY and CDR2 SMNVEV (reference sequence). The CDR3 region has the DNA TGTGCCAGCAGTTTAGGACAGTACAATGAGCAGTTCTTC. This sequence encodes CASSLGQYNEQFF.

The J gene is TRBJ2-3, the V gene TRBV9; 7 bases are a match to TRBD2. There are 16 residues in the CDR3. Germline loops: CDR1 SGDLS, CDR2 YYNGEE. After removal of 0 bases from V and 4 bases from J, the junction contained 8 bases not matched to a gene. The chain's CDR3 is CASSVEAGVSPDTQYF. CDR3 sequence (DNA): TGTGCCAGCAGCGTAGAGGCGGGAGTTAGCCCAGATACGCAGTATTTT.

V gene TRBV9 combines with J gene TRBJ2-1, with D possibly called TRBD1 or TRBD2 (5 bases each). Germline CDR1 and CDR2: SGDLS and YYNGEE. CDR3 size: 14 residues. The V end was cut by 3 bases, the J end by 2 bases, with 9 bases between. The CDR3 coding sequence is TGTGCCAGCAGCGGGGACCCCGCCTACAATGAGCAGTTCTTC. This gives the protein CASSGDPAYNEQFF.

The CDR3 DNA reads as TGTGCCAGTAGTATCCAGACAGGGGCCCTGTATGGCTACACCTTC. Its translation is CASSIQTGALYGYTF. The V and J genes are TRBV19 and TRBJ1-2, with 8 bases fitting TRBD1. V shed 3 bases, J shed 5 bases, and the junction held 8 bases outside the gene matches. CDR3 length equals 15 residues. Germline loops: CDR1 LNHDA, CDR2 SQIVND (reference sequence).

The CDR3: CASSPLGVLNSGEQFF. The CDR3 DNA reads as TGTGCCAGCTCACCACTTGGGGTTCTTAATTCGGGTGAGCAGTTCTTC. The chain uses TRBV18 and TRBJ2-1; D is unresolved. Trimming cost V 1 base and J 9 bases, with 19 bases left between them. The V gene's germline CDR1 is KGHSH and CDR2 LQKENI. The CDR3 has 16 amino acids.

V usage is TRBV6-6 and J usage is TRBJ2-7; tentatively, D is TRBD2 (5 bases). Germline values: CDR1 MNHNY, CDR2 SVGAGI (reference sequence). V lost 6 bases and J 3 bases, leaving 12 bases between the germline ends. CDR3 length equals 13 residues. For the CDR3, the DNA is TGTGCCAGCAGATTGGACTCGCACTACGAGCAGTACTTC. Protein product: CASRLDSHYEQYF.

The chain employs TRBV13 and TRBJ2-7, with D perhaps TRBD1 (6 bases). V lost 5 bases and J lost 4, with 9 bases in between. This CDR3 is built from 12 residues. CDR1 PRHDT and CDR2 FYEKMQ come from the germline V gene (reference sequence). The CDR3 sequence: CASSIQGYEQYF. For the CDR3, the DNA is TGTGCCAGCAGCATACAGGGATACGAGCAGTACTTC.

The J gene is TRBJ2-1, the V gene TRBV12-5; no clear D gene. The V gene lost 1 base and the J gene lost 0 bases, with 1 base spanning the gap. The CDR3 runs to 13 residues. Germline CDR1 is LGHNT and CDR2 is FRNRAP. The CDR3 spells CASGLGSYNEQFF. DNA for the CDR3: TGTGCTAGTGGTTTGGGCTCCTACAATGAGCAGTTCTTC.

The gene calls are TRBV18 and TRBJ2-2; 8 bases match TRBD1. The CDR3 length is 16 residues. Germline CDR1 is KGHSH and CDR2 is LQKENI. J gave up 6 bases and V 4 bases, and 10 bases lay outside the gene matches. CDR3 in amino acids: CASSLYGQGSPGELFF. DNA for the CDR3: TGTGCCAGCTCACTATACGGACAGGGTTCCCCCGGGGAGCTGTTTTTT.

The rearrangement joins TRBV29-1 to TRBJ1-6; 7 nucleotides agree with TRBD1. Germline V gene data show CDR1 as SQVTM and CDR2 as ANQGSEA. CDR3 length: 13 residues. Trimming at V came to 6 bases and at J to 8 bases, leaving 7 bases not matched to a gene. The CDR3: CSVRDSHDSPLHF. DNA for the CDR3: TGCAGCGTGCGGGACAGTCATGATTCACCCCTCCACTTT.

The CDR3 region has the DNA TGTGCCTGGAGTGTAAAGGGGGCAGATACGCAGTATTTT. This codes for CAWSVKGADTQYF. V usage is TRBV30 and J usage is TRBJ2-3; D might be TRBD1 (6 bases). Trimming pared 0 bases from V and 4 bases from J, leaving 8 bases between. The CDR3 runs 13 residues. Germline V lookup: CDR1 GTSNPN, CDR2 SVGIG (reference sequence).

This chain uses TRBV18 with TRBJ1-1, with TRBD1 matching over 11 bases. The CDR3 is 16 amino acids. V shed 6 bases and J 6 bases; nucleotides not matched to a gene: 12. The V gene's germline CDR1 is KGHSH and CDR2 LQKENI. The CDR3, as DNA: TGTGCCAGCTCGCCCAGGGGACAGGGGGGGGGCGCTGAAGCTTTCTTT. Amino acids: CASSPRGQGGGAEAFF. The full variable domain, its missing parts supplied by reference TRBV18 and TRBJ1-1, is NAGVMQNPRHLVRRRGQEARLRCSPMKGHSHVYWYRQLPEEGLKFMVYLQKENIIDESGMPKERFSAEFPKEGPSILRIQQVVRGDSAAYFCASSPRGQGGGAEAFFGQGTRLTVV.

The chain links TRBV5-1 to TRBJ2-3, with D perhaps matching TRBD1 (5 bases). Trimming removed 0 bases from V and 6 bases from J, with 11 bases in between. CDR3 length: 14 amino acids. Germline assignment: CDR1 SGHRS and CDR2 YFSETQ. CDR3 coding DNA: TGCGCCAGCAGCTTGGCTATAGGGGCGGATACGCAGTATTTT. Amino acids: CASSLAIGADTQYF.

This clone was seen just once. The chain joins TRBV5-1 to TRBJ2-5, with 10 bases matching TRBD1. The end of the DNA fits TRBJ2-7 better, so the J call may be wrong. This CDR3 contains 17 residues. Per germline, CDR1 SGHRS and CDR2 YFSETQ. CDR3 sequence reads: CASSRPGQGTGVYEQYF. The CDR3 DNA follows: TGCGCCAGCAGCCGGCCGGGACAGGGGACGGGAGTCTACGAGCAGTACTTC.

The genes are TRBV19 and TRBJ2-6, with 7 bases aligning to TRBD1. The CDR3 has 19 residues. The trim removed 7 bases at V and 4 bases at J, leaving 19 bases unmatched. Germline CDR1 is LNHDA and CDR2 is SQIVND (reference sequence). This CDR3 is CASTLQGSGFLAGANVLTF. Here the CDR3 DNA reads TGTGCCAGTACCTTACAGGGGAGCGGATTCTTAGCCGGGGCCAACGTCCTGACTTTC.